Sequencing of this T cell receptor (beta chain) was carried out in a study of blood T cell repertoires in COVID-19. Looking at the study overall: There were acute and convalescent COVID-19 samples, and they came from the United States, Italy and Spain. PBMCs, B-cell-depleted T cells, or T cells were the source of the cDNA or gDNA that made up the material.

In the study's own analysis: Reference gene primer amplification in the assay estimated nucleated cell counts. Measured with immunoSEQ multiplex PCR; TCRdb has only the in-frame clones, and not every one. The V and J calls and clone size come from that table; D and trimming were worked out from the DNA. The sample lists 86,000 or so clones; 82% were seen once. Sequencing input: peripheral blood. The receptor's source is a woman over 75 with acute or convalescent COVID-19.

CDR3 bases: TGTGCCAGCAGCCCAGGTCCACCAACTAATGAAAAACTGTTTTTT. Residues: CASSPGPPTNEKLFF. The chain carries TRBV27 and TRBJ1-4; no definite D call. Germline loops: CDR1 MNHEY, CDR2 SMNVEV (reference sequence). V was shortened by 6 bases and J by 0 bases, with 11 bases between the two germline ends. This CDR3 has 15 amino acids.